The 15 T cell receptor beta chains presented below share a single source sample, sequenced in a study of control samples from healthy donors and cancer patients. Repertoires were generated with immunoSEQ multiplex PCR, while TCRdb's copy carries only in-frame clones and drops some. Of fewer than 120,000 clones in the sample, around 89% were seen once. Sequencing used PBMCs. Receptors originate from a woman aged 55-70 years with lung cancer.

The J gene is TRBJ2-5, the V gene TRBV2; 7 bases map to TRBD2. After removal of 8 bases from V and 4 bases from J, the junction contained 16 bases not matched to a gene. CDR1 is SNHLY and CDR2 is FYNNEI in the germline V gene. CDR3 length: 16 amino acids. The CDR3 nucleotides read TGTGCCAGCGCGATGGGAGGGGCCGGCTTTTTAGAGACCCAGTACTTC. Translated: CASAMGGAGFLETQYF.

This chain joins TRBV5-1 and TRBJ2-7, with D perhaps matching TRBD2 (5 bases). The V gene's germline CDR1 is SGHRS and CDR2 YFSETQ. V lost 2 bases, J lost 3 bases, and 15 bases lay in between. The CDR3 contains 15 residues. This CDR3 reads CASSLTPGSSYEQYF. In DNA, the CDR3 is TGCGCCAGCAGCTTAACCCCGGGGTCTAGCTACGAGCAGTACTTC.

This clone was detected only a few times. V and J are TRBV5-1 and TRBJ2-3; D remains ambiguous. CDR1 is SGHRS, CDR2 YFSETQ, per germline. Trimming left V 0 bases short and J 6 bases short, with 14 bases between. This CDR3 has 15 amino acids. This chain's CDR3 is CASSLEIRVSDTQYF. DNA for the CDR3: TGCGCCAGCAGCTTGGAAATAAGGGTTTCGGATACGCAGTATTTT.

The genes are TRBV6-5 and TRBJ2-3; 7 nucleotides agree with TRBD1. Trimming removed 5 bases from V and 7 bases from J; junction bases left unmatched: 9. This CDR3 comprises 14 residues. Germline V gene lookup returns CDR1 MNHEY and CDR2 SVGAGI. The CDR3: CASSPPARGHTQYF. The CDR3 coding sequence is TGTGCCAGCAGTCCCCCCGCTAGGGGGCATACGCAGTATTTT.

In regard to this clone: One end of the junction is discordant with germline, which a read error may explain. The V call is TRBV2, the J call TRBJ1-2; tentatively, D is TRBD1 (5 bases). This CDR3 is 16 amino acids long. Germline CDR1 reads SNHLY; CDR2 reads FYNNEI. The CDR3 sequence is CASREDSYLSSYGYTF. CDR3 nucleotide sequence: TGTGCCAGCAGAGAAGACAGCTACCTCTCCAGCTATGGCTACACCTTC.

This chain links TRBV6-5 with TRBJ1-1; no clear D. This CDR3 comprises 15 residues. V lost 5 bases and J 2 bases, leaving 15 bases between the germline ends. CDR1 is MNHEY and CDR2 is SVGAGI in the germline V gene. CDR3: CASSPMDPGNTEAFF. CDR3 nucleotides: TGTGCCAGCAGTCCGATGGATCCAGGTAACACTGAAGCTTTCTTT.

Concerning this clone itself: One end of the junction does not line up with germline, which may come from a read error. The CDR3 loop reads CASSAQINGGTDPHF. In DNA form, the CDR3 reads TGTGCCAGCAGTGCCCAGATCAACGGGGGAACCGACCCTCACTTC. The chain links TRBV6-4 to TRBJ1-2; D possibly corresponds to TRBD1 (5 bases). The germline V gene encodes CDR1 MRHNA and CDR2 SNTAGT. The CDR3 contains 15 residues.

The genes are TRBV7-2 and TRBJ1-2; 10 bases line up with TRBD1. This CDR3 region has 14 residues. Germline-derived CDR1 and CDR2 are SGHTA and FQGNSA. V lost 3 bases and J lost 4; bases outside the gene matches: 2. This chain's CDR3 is CASSLGQGFYGYTF. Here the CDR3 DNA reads TGTGCCAGCAGCTTGGGACAGGGGTTCTATGGCTACACCTTC.

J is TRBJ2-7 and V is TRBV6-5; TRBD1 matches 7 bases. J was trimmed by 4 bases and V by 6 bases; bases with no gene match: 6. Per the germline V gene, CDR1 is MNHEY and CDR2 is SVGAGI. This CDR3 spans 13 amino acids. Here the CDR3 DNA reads TGTGCCAGCAGCTCCCGGGACAGTTACGAGCAGTACTTC. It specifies CASSSRDSYEQYF.

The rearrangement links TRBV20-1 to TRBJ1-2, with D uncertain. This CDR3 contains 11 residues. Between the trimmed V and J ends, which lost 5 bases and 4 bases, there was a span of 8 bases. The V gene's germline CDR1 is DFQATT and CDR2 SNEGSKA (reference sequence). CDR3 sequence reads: CSAVYLYGYTF. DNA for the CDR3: TGCAGTGCTGTCTACCTCTATGGCTACACCTTC.

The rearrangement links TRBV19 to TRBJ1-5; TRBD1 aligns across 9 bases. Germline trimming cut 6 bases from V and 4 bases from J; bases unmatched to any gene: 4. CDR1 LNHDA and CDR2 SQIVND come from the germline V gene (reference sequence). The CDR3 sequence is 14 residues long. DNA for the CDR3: TGTGCCAGTAGCCCCGGGACAGGGAATCAGCCCCAGCATTTT. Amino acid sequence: CASSPGTGNQPQHF.

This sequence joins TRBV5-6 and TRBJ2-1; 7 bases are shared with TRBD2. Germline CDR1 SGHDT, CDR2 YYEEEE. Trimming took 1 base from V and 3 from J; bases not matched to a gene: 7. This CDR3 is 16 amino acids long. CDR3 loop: CASSLFGSSGYNEQFF. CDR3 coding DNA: TGTGCCAGCAGCTTGTTCGGTTCTAGCGGCTACAATGAGCAGTTCTTC.

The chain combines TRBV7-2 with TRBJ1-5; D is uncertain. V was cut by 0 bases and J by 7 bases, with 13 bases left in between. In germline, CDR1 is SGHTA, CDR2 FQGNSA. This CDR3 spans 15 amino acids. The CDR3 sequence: CASSLAGSSSQPQHF. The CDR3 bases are TGTGCCAGCAGCTTAGCGGGGTCCAGTTCCCAGCCCCAGCATTTT. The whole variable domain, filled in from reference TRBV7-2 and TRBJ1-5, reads GAGVSQSPSNKVTEKGKDVELRCDPISGHTALYWYRQSLGQGLEFLIYFQGNSAPDKSGLPSDRFSAERTGGSVSTLTIQRTQQEDSAVYLCASSLAGSSSQPQHFGDGTRLSIL.

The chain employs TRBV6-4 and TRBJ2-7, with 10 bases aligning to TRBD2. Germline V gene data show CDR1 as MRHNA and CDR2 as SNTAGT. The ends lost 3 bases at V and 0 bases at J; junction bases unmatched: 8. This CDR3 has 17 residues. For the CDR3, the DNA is TGTGCCAGCAGTGATACGCGGACTAGCGGCCCCTCCTACGAGCAGTACTTC. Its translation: CASSDTRTSGPSYEQYF.

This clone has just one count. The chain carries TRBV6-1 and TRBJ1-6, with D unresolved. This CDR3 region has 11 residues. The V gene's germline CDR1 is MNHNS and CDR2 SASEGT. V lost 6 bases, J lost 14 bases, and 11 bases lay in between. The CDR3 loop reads CASSPSLTLHF. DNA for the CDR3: TGTGCCAGCAGCCCATCCCTCACCCTCCACTTT.